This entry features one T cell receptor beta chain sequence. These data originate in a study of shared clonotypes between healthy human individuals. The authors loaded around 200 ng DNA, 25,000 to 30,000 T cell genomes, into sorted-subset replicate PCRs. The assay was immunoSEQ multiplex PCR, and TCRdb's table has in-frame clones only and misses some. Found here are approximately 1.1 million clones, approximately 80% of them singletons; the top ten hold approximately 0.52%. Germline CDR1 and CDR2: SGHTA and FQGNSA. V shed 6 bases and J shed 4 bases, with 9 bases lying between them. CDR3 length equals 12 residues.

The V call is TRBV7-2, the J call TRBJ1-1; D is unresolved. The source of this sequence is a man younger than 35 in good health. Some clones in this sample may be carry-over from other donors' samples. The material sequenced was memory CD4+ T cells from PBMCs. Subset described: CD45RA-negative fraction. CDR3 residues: CASRLDGTEAFF. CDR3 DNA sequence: TGTGCCAGCAGACTGGACGGCACTGAAGCTTTCTTT.